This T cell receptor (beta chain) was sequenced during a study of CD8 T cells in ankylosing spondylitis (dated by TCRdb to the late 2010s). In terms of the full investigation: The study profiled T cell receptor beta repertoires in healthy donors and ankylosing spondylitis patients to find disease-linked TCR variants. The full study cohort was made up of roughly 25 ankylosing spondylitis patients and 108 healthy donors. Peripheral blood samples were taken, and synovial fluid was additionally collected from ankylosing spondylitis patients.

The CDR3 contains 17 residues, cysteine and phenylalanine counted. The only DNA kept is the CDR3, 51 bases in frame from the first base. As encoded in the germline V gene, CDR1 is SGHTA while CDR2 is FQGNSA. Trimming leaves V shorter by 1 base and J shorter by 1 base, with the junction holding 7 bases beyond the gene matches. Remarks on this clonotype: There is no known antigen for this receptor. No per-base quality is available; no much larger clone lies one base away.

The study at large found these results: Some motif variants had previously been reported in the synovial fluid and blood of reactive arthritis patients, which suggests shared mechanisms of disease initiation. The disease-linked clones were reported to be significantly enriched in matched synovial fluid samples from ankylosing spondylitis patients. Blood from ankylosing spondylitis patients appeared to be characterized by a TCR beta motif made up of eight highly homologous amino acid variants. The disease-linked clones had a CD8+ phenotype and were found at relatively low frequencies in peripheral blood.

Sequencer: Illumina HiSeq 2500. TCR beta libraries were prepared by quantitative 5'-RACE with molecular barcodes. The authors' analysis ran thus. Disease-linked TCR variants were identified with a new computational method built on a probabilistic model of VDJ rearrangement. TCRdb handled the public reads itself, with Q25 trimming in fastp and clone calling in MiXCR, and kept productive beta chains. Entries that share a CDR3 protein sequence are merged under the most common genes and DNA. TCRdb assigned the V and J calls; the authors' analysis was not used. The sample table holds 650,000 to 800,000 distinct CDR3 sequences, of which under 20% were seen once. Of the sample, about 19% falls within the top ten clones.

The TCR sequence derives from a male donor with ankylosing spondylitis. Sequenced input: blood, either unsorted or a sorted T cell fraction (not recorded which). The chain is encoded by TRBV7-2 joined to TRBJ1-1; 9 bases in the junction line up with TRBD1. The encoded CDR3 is CASSLGGQGRRNTEAFF. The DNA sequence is TGTGCCAGCAGCTTAGGCGGACAGGGGCGGAGGAACACTGAAGCTTTCTTT.